A selection of T cell receptor beta chains follows, all from one sample in a study of naive and memory T cell subsets. TCRdb reanalysed the UMI-ligation and nested PCR reads using MiXCR and keeps one entry per CDR3 protein. The table includes about 150,000 distinct CDR3 sequences, under 25% detected once. Specimen: naive CD4+ T cells from blood. The receptors originated from a human donor in good health. Each CDR3 is given with its conserved first and last residue. A D gene is named only where the DNA matches it firmly.

>TRBV20-1|NA
CSAREPNSAHNEQFF
>TRBV7-3|NA
CASSLTGVPSVSSYNEQFF
>TRBV5-5|NA
CASSHSNSNYGYTF
>TRBV15|NA
CATSSSPTVGAYEQYF
>TRBV6-5|NA
CASSYAVSYGEQFF
>TRBV28|NA
CAIGRNTQYF
>TRBV25-1|NA
CASMSTRRREFEQYF
>TRBV5-1|TRBD2
CASKLPGLAGGEGNEQFF
>TRBV28|TRBD2
CASSLVSSGSYEQYF
>TRBV24-1|TRBD2
CATSDFLAGEQFF
>TRBV7-8|NA
CASRPDTNYGYTF
>TRBV7-2|NA
CASSLTGTVQETQYF
>TRBV18|NA
CASSLNSQGIPGEAFF
>TRBV4-3|NA
CASSLNPPTYNEQFF
>TRBV30|TRBD1
CARSGTGDAGYGYTF
>TRBV4-1|TRBD2
CASSQRLAGVSYNEQFF
>TRBV12-3/TRBV12-4|NA
CASSLSQRSSYEQYF
>TRBV27|NA
CASSLRPLGGQFF